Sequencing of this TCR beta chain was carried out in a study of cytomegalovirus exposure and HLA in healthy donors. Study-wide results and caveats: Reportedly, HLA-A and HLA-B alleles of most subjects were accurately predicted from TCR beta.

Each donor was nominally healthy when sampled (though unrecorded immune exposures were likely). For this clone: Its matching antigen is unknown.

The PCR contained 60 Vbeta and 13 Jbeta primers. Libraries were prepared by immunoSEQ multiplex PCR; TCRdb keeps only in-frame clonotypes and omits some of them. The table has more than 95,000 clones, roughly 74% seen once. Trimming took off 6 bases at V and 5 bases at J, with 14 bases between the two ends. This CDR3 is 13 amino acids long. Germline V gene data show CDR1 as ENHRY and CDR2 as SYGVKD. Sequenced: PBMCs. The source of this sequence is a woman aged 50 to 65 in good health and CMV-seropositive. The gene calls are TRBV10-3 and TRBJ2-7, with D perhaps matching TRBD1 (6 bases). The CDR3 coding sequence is TGTGCCATCAGCGCGACAGGAGAGGACGAGCAGTACTTC. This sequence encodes CAISATGEDEQYF.